These 25 T cell receptor beta chains were all obtained from the same sample, sequenced in a study of shared clonotypes between healthy human individuals. This table comes from immunoSEQ multiplex PCR, and its TCRdb copy is limited to in-frame clones, with some not included. The profile shows approximately 980,000 clones, 76% of them singletons. The sample taken for sequencing was memory CD4+ T cells sorted from blood. As to subset: CD45RA-negative fraction. The source of these receptors is a man aged 18 to 29 in good health.

The chain is built from TRBV5-4 and TRBJ2-7; TRBD2 matches at 12 bases. V dropped 0 bases and J dropped 7; count of bases not matched to a gene: 5. CDR1 and CDR2 (germline): SGHNT, YYREEE (reference sequence). CDR3 length equals 15 residues. The CDR3 DNA follows: TGTGCCAGCAGCTTGGGGACTAGCGGGATGAGGGAGCAGTACTTC. Its protein product is CASSLGTSGMREQYF. The whole variable domain, remainder taken from reference TRBV5-4 and TRBJ2-7, is ETGVTQSPTHLIKTRGQQVTLRCSSQSGHNTVSWYQQALGQGPQFIFQYYREEENGRGNFPPRFSGLQFPNYSSELNVNALELDDSALYLCASSLGTSGMREQYFGPGTRLTVT.

V is TRBV30 and J is TRBJ2-5; D tentatively reads TRBD1 or TRBD2 (5 bases each). V was shortened by 2 bases and J by 3 bases, with 13 bases between the two germline ends. CDR3 length equals 14 residues. Germline CDR1 reads GTSNPN; CDR2 reads SVGIG (reference sequence). The CDR3 here is CAWSPNGGKETQYF. The CDR3 DNA sequence: TGTGCCTGGAGTCCGAATGGGGGAAAAGAGACCCAGTACTTC.

The table lists this clone with a few counts. This chain uses TRBV6-5 with TRBJ2-4; D is unclear. Trimming shortened V by 4 bases and J by 2 bases, and 12 bases separated the two germline ends. This CDR3 is 15 amino acids long. CDR1 is MNHEY and CDR2 is SVGAGI in the germline V gene. The CDR3 nucleotides read TGTGCCAGCAGTTTATCCGACCGGTCCAAAAACATTCAGTACTTC. This codes for CASSLSDRSKNIQYF.

V and J are TRBV2 and TRBJ2-1, with 7 bases lining up with TRBD2. V was clipped by 0 bases and J by 10 bases; unmatched bases: 6. Germline CDR1 is SNHLY and CDR2 is FYNNEI. The CDR3 loop spans 14 amino acids. As DNA, the CDR3 is TGTGCCAGCAGTGAAGCTGGCGCGGGAGCGGAGCAGTTCTTC. This encodes CASSEAGAGAEQFF.

The chain carries TRBV6-5 and TRBJ2-1; possible D gene TRBD1, 6 bases. The CDR3 consists of 16 residues. Germline assignment: CDR1 MNHEY and CDR2 SVGAGI. V gave up 2 bases and J gave up 7 bases, with 18 bases separating them. DNA of the CDR3: TGTGCCAGCAGTTACCGTCCCGGGACACTGCCTAATGAGCAGTTCTTC. It specifies CASSYRPGTLPNEQFF.

This sequence joins TRBV27 and TRBJ1-4, with a weak D call TRBD1 (5 bases). Trimming cost V 0 bases and J 15 bases, with 17 bases left between them. CDR1 MNHEY and CDR2 SMNVEV come from the germline V gene (reference sequence). The CDR3 spans 14 residues. CDR3 bases: TGTGCCAGCAGTTTATCGAACGAGAGACAGCGAGTGTTTTTT. Its translation is CASSLSNERQRVFF.

This chain links TRBV7-3 with TRBJ2-3; D is uncertain. Trimming removed 2 bases at V and 4 bases at J, with 10 bases between. Germline lookup yields CDR1 SGHTA and CDR2 FQGTGA. This CDR3 spans 14 amino acids. The CDR3 nucleotides read TGTGCCAGCAGCTTAGTCGTAGCCTCAGATACGCAGTATTTT. Translating it yields CASSLVVASDTQYF.

The rearrangement links TRBV6-6 to TRBJ2-1, with 8 nucleotides matching TRBD1. V was clipped by 4 bases and J by 3 bases; unmatched bases: 5. The CDR3 covers 15 residues. Germline V gene lookup returns CDR1 MNHNY and CDR2 SVGAGI (reference sequence). The CDR3 DNA reads TGTGCCAGCAGTTCCCGGGGACAGGACTACAATGAGCAGTTCTTC. Translated: CASSSRGQDYNEQFF.

The chain recombines TRBV4-2 with TRBJ2-1; 9 bases match TRBD2. Germline-derived CDR1 and CDR2 are LGHNA and YNFKEQ. Trimming took 0 bases from V and 0 from J; bases not matched to a gene: 6. The CDR3 totals 18 residues. The CDR3 region has the DNA TGTGCCAGCAGCCAAGATCGGGGCGGGGGGGCCTCCTACAATGAGCAGTTCTTC. Translated: CASSQDRGGGASYNEQFF.

About this clone: The same CDR3 can be traced to other DNA sequences in this sample. In nucleotides, the CDR3 is TGTGCCTGGAGCCCTGAGGGAAATCAGCCCCAGCATTTT. It specifies CAWSPEGNQPQHF. The chain uses TRBV30 and TRBJ1-5; D unresolved. The CDR3 is made up of 13 amino acids. Trimming cost V 3 bases and J 4 bases, with 10 bases left between them. In germline, CDR1 is GTSNPN, CDR2 SVGIG (reference sequence).

The chain uses TRBV6-1 and TRBJ1-4; a weak D match, TRBD1 (5 bases). There are 12 residues in the CDR3. Per the germline V gene, CDR1 is MNHNS and CDR2 is SASEGT. The V end was cut by 2 bases, the J end by 14 bases, with 12 bases between. The CDR3 DNA is TGTGCCAGCAGTGAAAATGACAGATATCTGTTTTTT. Protein: CASSENDRYLFF.

This clone has just a few counts. The CDR3 nucleotides are TGTGCCACGGGACCGGGACTAGCGGCCTACGAGCAGTACTTC. Protein product: CATGPGLAAYEQYF. The genes are TRBV28 and TRBJ2-7, with 11 bases fitting TRBD2. The V gene end was trimmed by 10 bases and the J gene end by 2 bases; junction bases not matched to a gene: 7. The CDR3 contains 14 residues. Germline assignment: CDR1 MDHEN and CDR2 SYDVKM.

This chain links TRBV2 with TRBJ2-7; D possibly corresponds to TRBD1 (7 bases). The CDR3 covers 14 residues. Germline CDR1 SNHLY, CDR2 FYNNEI. Trimming shortened V by 4 bases and J by 3 bases, and 13 bases separated the two germline ends. The CDR3 loop reads CASSAGQGGYEQYF. In DNA form, the CDR3 reads TGTGCCAGCAGTGCTGGGCAGGGGGGCTACGAGCAGTACTTC. Full variable domain (rest looked up from reference TRBV2 and TRBJ2-7): EPEVTQTPSHQVTQMGQEVILRCVPISNHLYFYWYRQILGQKVEFLVSFYNNEISEKSEIFDDQFSVERPDGSNFTLKIRSTKLEDSAMYFCASSAGQGGYEQYFGPGTRLTVT.

V gene TRBV18 combines with J gene TRBJ2-7; 8 positions agree with TRBD2. From germline, CDR1 is KGHSH and CDR2 LQKENI. The CDR3 sequence is 15 residues long. With V trimmed by 2 bases and J by 5 bases, 8 bases remained unmatched. CDR3 DNA sequence: TGTGCCAGCTCACCAATGAGCGGGAGAGGCGACGAGCAGTACTTC. It is translated as CASSPMSGRGDEQYF.

This clone has only a few counts. The chain couples TRBV30 to TRBJ1-2, with D perhaps TRBD1 (6 bases). The V end was cut by 2 bases, the J end by 8 bases, with 15 bases between. Germline lookup yields CDR1 GTSNPN and CDR2 SVGIG (reference sequence). The CDR3 totals 13 residues. The CDR3 nucleotides read TGTGCCTGGAGTTTTGTAGGGGGTGGCGGCTACACCTTC. Protein sequence: CAWSFVGGGGYTF.

This clone was observed once. V is TRBV5-1 and J is TRBJ2-2; 7 bases are a match to TRBD1. In germline, CDR1 is SGHRS, CDR2 YFSETQ. This CDR3 is built from 12 residues. After removal of 4 bases from V and 7 bases from J, the junction contained 1 base not matched to a gene. CDR3 bases: TGCGCCAGCAGCAGGGACAGCGGGGAGCTGTTTTTT. It encodes CASSRDSGELFF.

The rearrangement uses TRBV4-2 and TRBJ2-3; TRBD2 matches at 9 bases. The CDR3 is made up of 18 amino acids. Germline CDR1 reads LGHNA; CDR2 reads YNFKEQ. V shed 0 bases, J shed 1 base, and the junction held 8 bases outside the gene matches. The CDR3 coding sequence is TGTGCCAGCAGCCAAGAATTGACTAGCGGTACGCGCACAGATACGCAGTATTTT. This sequence encodes CASSQELTSGTRTDTQYF.

The chain carries TRBV29-1 and TRBJ2-7; no definite D call. Germline CDR1 reads SQVTM; CDR2 reads ANQGSEA. This CDR3 has 15 residues. Between the trimmed V and J ends, which lost 0 bases and 3 bases, there was a span of 15 bases. The CDR3 nucleotides read TGCAGCGTTGAAGATCAAGTTGGCACCGGCTACGAGCAGTACTTC. Protein: CSVEDQVGTGYEQYF.

The chain combines TRBV6-5 with TRBJ1-1; D unresolved. Per the germline V gene, CDR1 is MNHEY and CDR2 is SVGAGI. Between the trimmed V and J ends, which lost 8 bases and 7 bases, there was a span of 20 bases. The CDR3 has 14 residues. CDR3 DNA sequence: TGTGCCAGCCTCGGATCTGGTCGGGAGGGTGAAGCTTTCTTT. It yields the protein CASLGSGREGEAFF.

This sequence joins TRBV6-1 and TRBJ1-2; D remains ambiguous. CDR3 length: 13 residues. Germline CDR1 and CDR2: MNHNS and SASEGT. V lost 4 bases, J lost 6 bases, and 12 bases lay in between. CDR3 residues: CASSVSEFNGYTF. In nucleotides, the CDR3 is TGTGCCAGCAGTGTTTCGGAATTCAATGGCTACACCTTC.

This rearrangement joins TRBV30 to TRBJ2-5; TRBD2 matches at 8 bases. Germline CDR1 is GTSNPN and CDR2 is SVGIG (reference sequence). This CDR3 contains 15 residues. The V gene end was trimmed by 3 bases and the J gene end by 5 bases; junction bases not matched to a gene: 11. CDR3 protein: CAWRGLALAGETQYF. The CDR3 region has the DNA TGTGCCTGGAGGGGTCTGGCGTTAGCGGGGGAGACCCAGTACTTC.

The V gene is TRBV19, the J gene TRBJ1-3, with 9 bases fitting TRBD1. The CDR3 length is 16 residues. The germline V gene has CDR1 LNHDA and CDR2 SQIVND (reference sequence). V shed 5 bases, J shed 0 bases, and the junction held 5 bases outside the gene matches. The CDR3 nucleotides read TGTGCCAGTAGTGTCGACAGGGGGGACTCTGGAAACACCATATATTTT. Translating it yields CASSVDRGDSGNTIYF.

The V call is TRBV7-9, the J call TRBJ1-6, with 10 bases aligning to TRBD1. This CDR3 region has 15 residues. The trim removed 5 bases at V and 6 bases at J, leaving 4 bases unmatched. Germline V CDR1 and CDR2: SEHNR, FQNEAQ (reference sequence). The CDR3 loop reads CASSGTGVPNSPLHF. The CDR3 DNA sequence: TGTGCCAGCAGCGGGACAGGGGTCCCTAATTCACCCCTCCACTTT.

The J gene is TRBJ1-6, the V gene TRBV7-2; TRBD1 is a possible D gene (6 bases). Germline V gene lookup returns CDR1 SGHTA and CDR2 FQGNSA. V was clipped by 4 bases and J by 5 bases, with 18 bases between them. The CDR3 extends over 17 amino acids. The CDR3 nucleotides read TGTGCCAGCAGCTCTAGAGGGGGGGGTGGCAATAATTCACCCCTCCACTTT. Protein: CASSSRGGGGNNSPLHF.

This chain joins TRBV5-1 and TRBJ2-2; 8 bases align to TRBD2. Trimming cost V 2 bases and J 6 bases; bases outside gene matches: 9. Germline V lookup: CDR1 SGHRS, CDR2 YFSETQ. The CDR3 is 16 residues long. The CDR3 protein is CASSLIGGAEAGELFF. Written as DNA, the CDR3 is TGCGCCAGCAGCTTAATCGGGGGGGCCGAGGCCGGGGAGCTGTTTTTT.